The next 27 T cell receptor beta chains were all read from a single sample in a study of shared clonotypes between healthy human individuals. TCRdb's table, derived via immunoSEQ multiplex PCR, lists solely in-frame clones and lacks some. The table shows fewer than 2.5 million clones, with roughly 93% occurring only once. Sequencing was carried out using naive CD4+ T cells from PBMCs. As to subset: CD45RA+ positively selected. Source of these receptors: a man aged 18 to 30 in good health. Some clones in this sample may be carry-over from other donors' samples.

V usage is TRBV29-1 and J usage is TRBJ1-2; D is uncertain. Between the trimmed V and J ends, which lost 3 bases and 7 bases, there was a span of 9 bases. The CDR3 runs to 11 residues. Germline V gene lookup returns CDR1 SQVTM and CDR2 ANQGSEA. The CDR3 sequence is CSVEDSTGYTF. Written as DNA, the CDR3 is TGCAGCGTTGAGGACTCTACTGGCTACACCTTC.

The rearrangement joins TRBV5-4 to TRBJ1-1; D gene unclear. Germline values: CDR1 SGHNT, CDR2 YYREEE (reference sequence). This CDR3 has 13 residues. V was clipped by 5 bases and J by 4 bases, with 12 bases between them. Written as DNA, the CDR3 is TGTGCCAGCAGATTTATGGGTAGCACTGAAGCTTTCTTT. It yields the protein CASRFMGSTEAFF.

This sequence joins TRBV4-1 and TRBJ1-4, with D hard to call. This CDR3 has 14 amino acids. Germline V gives CDR1 MGHRA, CDR2 YSYEKL. Trimming removed 0 bases at V and 8 bases at J, with 10 bases between. The CDR3 nucleotides are TGCGCCAGCAGCCAAGAACACGGTCGGGAAAAACTGTTTTTT. This sequence encodes CASSQEHGREKLFF.

Comments on this clone: The same CDR3 arises from other DNA sequences in this sample as well. V is TRBV2 and J is TRBJ2-7; 8 nucleotides line up with TRBD1. The germline V gene encodes CDR1 SNHLY and CDR2 FYNNEI. The CDR3 covers 13 residues. V dropped 7 bases and J dropped 4; count of bases not matched to a gene: 6. As DNA, the CDR3 is TGTGCCAGCAACGGACAGGGTCTATACGAGCAGTACTTC. This translates into CASNGQGLYEQYF.

The chain carries TRBV9 and TRBJ2-5; D possibly corresponds to TRBD2 (6 bases). CDR3 length equals 14 residues. Germline V gives CDR1 SGDLS, CDR2 YYNGEE. V was trimmed by 2 bases and J by 4 bases, leaving 12 bases between them. The CDR3 region is CASSVTGALETQYF. The DNA of the CDR3 is TGTGCCAGCAGCGTGACGGGAGCCCTAGAGACCCAGTACTTC.

V usage is TRBV10-2 and J usage is TRBJ2-7, with D hard to call. The CDR3 extends over 13 amino acids. Deletions cut 7 bases from V and 0 bases from J, with 10 bases between. Germline assignment: CDR1 WSHSY and CDR2 SAAADI. DNA of the CDR3: TGCGCCAGCACTTGGTCCCGCTCCTACGAGCAGTACTTC. This translates into CASTWSRSYEQYF.

The V call is TRBV15, the J call TRBJ2-1; 10 bases fit TRBD2. The CDR3 loop spans 14 amino acids. Germline CDR1 and CDR2: LNHNV and YYDKDF (reference sequence). V shed 5 bases, J shed 6 bases, and the junction held 4 bases outside the gene matches. Written as DNA, the CDR3 is TGTGCCACCAGCTACGTAGCGGGGGGCAATGAGCAGTTCTTC. Translating gives CATSYVAGGNEQFF.

A few counts support this clone. The same CDR3 can be traced to other DNA sequences in this sample. The chain has TRBV6-1 and TRBJ1-1; D possibly corresponds to TRBD1 (5 bases). Trimming removed 4 bases from V and 0 bases from J, with 6 bases in between. This CDR3 spans 13 amino acids. CDR1 and CDR2 (germline): MNHNS, SASEGT. The chain's CDR3 is CASSGQMNTEAFF. The DNA of the CDR3 is TGTGCCAGCAGTGGACAGATGAACACTGAAGCTTTCTTT.

The chain employs TRBV28 and TRBJ1-6, with 8 bases matching TRBD1. The CDR3 has 16 residues. V was clipped by 5 bases and J by 10 bases; unmatched bases: 13. Germline assignment: CDR1 MDHEN and CDR2 SYDVKM. CDR3 residues: CASSPQGTGRGSPLHF. The CDR3 nucleotides are TGTGCCAGCAGTCCGCAAGGGACAGGCAGAGGGTCACCCCTCCACTTT.

The chain joins TRBV11-2 to TRBJ2-7; 16 bases line up with TRBD2. Trimming at V came to 4 bases and at J to 3 bases, leaving 6 bases not matched to a gene. Germline lookup yields CDR1 SGHAT and CDR2 FQNNGV. The CDR3 covers 17 residues. DNA for the CDR3: TGTGCCAGCAGCTCCGGGACTAGCGGGAGGGCCCTCTACGAGCAGTACTTC. Protein product: CASSSGTSGRALYEQYF.

Remarks on this clone: This CDR3 is also generated by other DNA sequences in the sample. This chain links TRBV18 with TRBJ1-1; no clear D gene. Germline lookup yields CDR1 KGHSH and CDR2 LQKENI. V lost 3 bases to trimming and J lost 1 base, with 9 bases between them. This CDR3 has 14 residues. This chain's CDR3 is CASSPAGTNTEAFF. The CDR3 region has the DNA TGTGCCAGCTCACCCGCTGGTACGAACACTGAAGCTTTCTTT.

The CDR3 DNA follows: TGTGCCAGCAGTGCGGCTGGACTAGCCTACGAGCAGTACTTC. It codes for CASSAAGLAYEQYF. The J gene is TRBJ2-7, the V gene TRBV2; 7 bases line up with TRBD2. The CDR3 has 14 residues. Germline V gene data show CDR1 as SNHLY and CDR2 as FYNNEI. V trimming: 4 bases; J trimming: 2 bases; junction bases outside the gene matches: 5.

This chain links TRBV5-1 with TRBJ2-7; no clear D gene. CDR3 length: 14 residues. Germline loops: CDR1 SGHRS, CDR2 YFSETQ. V was shortened by 0 bases and J by 2 bases, with 9 bases between the two germline ends. The CDR3 DNA sequence: TGCGCCAGCAGCTTGGGGGGTTTCGCCTACGAGCAGTACTTC. Its protein is CASSLGGFAYEQYF.

This clone showed up just a few times. The J gene is TRBJ1-2, the V gene TRBV27; TRBD1 is a possible D gene (5 bases). The V gene's germline CDR1 is MNHEY and CDR2 SMNVEV (reference sequence). The CDR3 loop spans 15 amino acids. Trimming stripped 6 bases from V and 4 bases from J, with 18 bases between. The CDR3 DNA sequence: TGTGCCAGCAGATTCAACTCCGGGACGGGCTATGGCTACACCTTC. Translation: CASRFNSGTGYGYTF.

The genes are TRBV11-3 and TRBJ2-4; TRBD1 might be the D (6 bases). This CDR3 has 17 amino acids. From germline, CDR1 is SGHNT and CDR2 YENEEA. Trimming left V 8 bases short and J 1 base short, with 21 bases between. The CDR3 region has the DNA TGTGCCAGCGTCTCCGCCACGGGACAAAGGGCCAAAAACATTCAGTACTTC. This translates into CASVSATGQRAKNIQYF. The whole variable domain, remainder taken from reference TRBV11-3 and TRBJ2-4, is EAGVVQSPRYKIIEKKQPVAFWCNPISGHNTLYWYLQNLGQGPELLIRYENEEAVDDSQLPKDRFSAERLKGVDSTLKIQPAELGDSAVYLCASVSATGQRAKNIQYFGAGTRLSVL.

The chain couples TRBV4-2 to TRBJ2-3; 13 nucleotides match TRBD2. This CDR3 is built from 16 residues. V shed 5 bases and J 7 bases; nucleotides not matched to a gene: 9. Germline CDR1 reads LGHNA; CDR2 reads YNFKEQ. The CDR3 protein is CASSWPGTSGEYTQYF. In DNA, the CDR3 is TGTGCCAGCAGCTGGCCCGGGACTAGCGGGGAGTATACGCAGTATTTT.

This sequence joins TRBV5-6 and TRBJ1-2, with D hard to call. Germline lookup yields CDR1 SGHDT and CDR2 YYEEEE. The V end lost 1 base, the J end lost 4 bases, and 8 bases lay between the germline ends. This CDR3 contains 13 residues. The CDR3 loop reads CASSLTVPYGYTF. CDR3 coding DNA: TGTGCCAGCAGCTTGACGGTTCCCTATGGCTACACCTTC.

The chain has TRBV6-5 and TRBJ2-3; perhaps TRBD1 as D (6 bases). This CDR3 is 14 amino acids long. V dropped 8 bases and J dropped 5 bases, with 17 bases sitting between them. Germline CDR1 reads MNHEY; CDR2 reads SVGAGI. The CDR3 region has the DNA TGTGCCAGCTCTGCCGGGACACTGGGAGATACGCAGTATTTT. The encoded protein is CASSAGTLGDTQYF.

The sample holds one count of this clone. This sequence joins TRBV7-2 and TRBJ1-1, with D unresolved. CDR3 length: 13 amino acids. V was cut by 1 base and J by 4 bases, with 7 bases left in between. Per the germline V gene, CDR1 is SGHTA and CDR2 is FQGNSA. For the CDR3, the DNA is TGTGCCAGCAGCTTAGATAGCCCCACTGAAGCTTTCTTT. It is translated as CASSLDSPTEAFF.

The gene calls are TRBV5-1 and TRBJ1-1; unclear D gene. Trimming shortened V by 7 bases and J by 1 base, and 11 bases separated the two germline ends. The CDR3 totals 13 residues. The germline gives CDR1 SGHRS, CDR2 YFSETQ. CDR3: CASCLVRNTEAFF. The CDR3 DNA reads TGCGCCAGCTGTCTTGTAAGGAACACTGAAGCTTTCTTT.

J is TRBJ2-2 and V is TRBV11-2; a possible D gene is TRBD1 (6 bases). Trimming took 6 bases from V and 1 from J, leaving 15 bases between them. CDR1 and CDR2 from the germline V gene are SGHAT and FQNNGV. CDR3 length: 16 residues. As DNA, the CDR3 is TGTGCCAGCAGTATCAGGGCAGGGGAGAACACCGGGGAGCTGTTTTTT. This sequence encodes CASSIRAGENTGELFF.

This chain links TRBV28 with TRBJ1-2; D not certain. CDR3 length: 15 amino acids. V lost 6 bases to trimming and J lost 2 bases, with 16 bases between them. Germline CDR1 is MDHEN and CDR2 is SYDVKM. CDR3 nucleotide sequence: TGTGCCAGCAGCCGCGGGAGGCGCGTAAACTATGGCTACACCTTC. It is translated as CASSRGRRVNYGYTF.

The chain is built from TRBV6-5 and TRBJ1-5; TRBD1 matches at 8 bases. Trimming at V came to 5 bases and at J to 2 bases, leaving 5 bases not matched to a gene. Germline lookup yields CDR1 MNHEY and CDR2 SVGAGI. The CDR3 runs 15 residues. The CDR3 loop is CASSTDRDRNQPQHF. The CDR3 DNA follows: TGTGCCAGCAGTACGGACAGGGATCGCAATCAGCCCCAGCATTTT.

The V call is TRBV28, the J call TRBJ1-5; D perhaps matches TRBD1 (6 bases). Germline V CDR1 and CDR2: MDHEN, SYDVKM. V lost 10 bases and J 0 bases, leaving 13 bases between the germline ends. The CDR3 is 14 amino acids. The CDR3 spells CATSGVYSNQPQHF. Written as DNA, the CDR3 is TGTGCCACCTCAGGGGTTTATAGCAATCAGCCCCAGCATTTT.

The chain links TRBV7-9 to TRBJ2-1; no firm D call. CDR1 is SEHNR and CDR2 is FQNEAQ in the germline V gene (reference sequence). This CDR3 has 15 amino acids. The V and J ends lost 11 bases and 0 bases respectively, with 17 bases between them. The chain's CDR3 is CACHQGLISYNEQFF. For the CDR3, the DNA is TGTGCCTGCCATCAAGGCTTGATCTCCTACAATGAGCAGTTCTTC.

The chain recombines TRBV5-8 with TRBJ2-3, with D uncertain. V lost 5 bases and J lost 6, with 10 bases in between. This CDR3 contains 12 residues. CDR1 and CDR2 from the germline V gene are SGHTS and YDEGEE. The CDR3 sequence is CASRAPGDTQYF. The DNA of the CDR3 is TGTGCCAGCAGAGCCCCCGGGGATACGCAGTATTTT.

The V and J genes are TRBV28 and TRBJ2-1; D call uncertain. Germline lookup yields CDR1 MDHEN and CDR2 SYDVKM. Trimming pared 8 bases from V and 9 bases from J, leaving 20 bases between. CDR3 size: 14 residues. The CDR3 is CASLLGSRTGEQFF. The CDR3, as DNA: TGTGCCAGCCTCCTAGGTTCCCGGACCGGTGAGCAGTTCTTC.